This TCR beta chain was identified during a study of T cell responses to AZD1222 COVID-19 vaccine. Study-wide results and caveats: Among vaccine-associated CD4 TCRs, coverage spanned spike, with dominance at 160-218 and 743-854. Among the donors, most were white British and more were female, and clonal diversity was possibly underestimated. Once two AZD1222 doses were given, Spike-specific TCR breadth and depth went up.

Pooled together were second doses at about 4 or about 12 weeks. The data were produced by immunoSEQ multiplex PCR, yet TCRdb's version contains in-frame clones alone and is incomplete. The sample lists 70,000 to 95,000 clones; 85% to 90% were seen once. In regard to this clone: What it binds is unknown.

This receptor was obtained from an adult who received the AZD1222 COVID-19 vaccine. The source was peripheral blood, collected 28 days after the second AZD1222 dose.

DNA of the CDR3: TGTGCCACCACCTTACTCAACAGGGGGGTAAGCGCACGCTACACCTTC. Residues: CATTLLNRGVSARYTF. The chain recombines TRBV28 with TRBJ1-2; 8 positions agree with TRBD1. This CDR3 region has 16 residues. Germline V gene sequence: CDR1 MDHEN, CDR2 SYDVKM. V lost 10 bases, J lost 9 bases, and 22 bases stayed unmatched.